The rows below give T cell receptor beta chains drawn from one sample of a study of T-cell memory formation after mild COVID-19. MiXCR was run by TCRdb on the 5' RACE reads, yielding one entry per CDR3 protein. The table records about 100,000 distinct CDR3 sequences, roughly a sixth of them present only once. Material for sequencing was PBMCs or a T cell subset sorted from them (not recorded which). Receptors were obtained from a man younger than 30 who had mild COVID-19 (a few samples of this study predate the infection). Cell type and time point are not known. Both conserved end residues are part of each CDR3.

v_call	j_call	cdr3_aa
TRBV2	TRBJ2-3	CASSEQGTDTQYF
TRBV7-3	TRBJ2-1	CASSYKGVGGGEQFF
TRBV12-3/TRBV12-4	TRBJ1-2	CASRRVYGGYTF
TRBV5-6	TRBJ1-2	CASSLDSPYGYTF
TRBV28	TRBJ2-3	CASRESGGSTDTQYF
TRBV6-5	TRBJ2-1	CASSYSGNNEQFF
TRBV7-9	TRBJ2-3	CASSSGGSDTQYF
TRBV12-3/TRBV12-4	TRBJ2-1	CASSSPGRGYNEQFF
TRBV11-2	TRBJ1-1	CASSSNGGGTEAFF
TRBV5-4	TRBJ2-6	CASRGRGGLPGANVLTF
TRBV7-9	TRBJ2-1	CASSPETSWQYHEQFF
TRBV20-1	TRBJ2-6	CSAPSRGGSGANVLTF
TRBV6-2/TRBV6-3	TRBJ2-2	CASSPAEPVGTGELFF
TRBV6-5	TRBJ2-1	CASTGQGVVNEQFF
TRBV7-2	TRBJ2-1	CASSPDRAVINEQFF
TRBV11-2	TRBJ1-1	CASSFRGATEAFF
TRBV4-2	TRBJ2-7	CASSHVASGGRYEQYF
TRBV20-1	TRBJ2-4	CSAFRGQGSKNIKYF